This TCR beta chain was captured in a study of control samples from healthy donors and cancer patients. Generated by immunoSEQ multiplex PCR, the TCRdb table keeps only in-frame clones and is missing some. The data hold 350,000 to 450,000 clones, with around 90% observed a single time. The V gene's germline CDR1 is LGHNA and CDR2 YSLEER. Between the trimmed V and J ends, which lost 0 bases and 7 bases, there was a span of 6 bases. The length of the CDR3 is 12 residues. This chain uses TRBV4-3 with TRBJ1-1; D gene uncertain. The sample comprised PBMCs. The source is a man aged 40-50 years with head and neck cancer. The CDR3 DNA is TGCGCCAGCAGCCAAGACCATAATGAAGCTTTCTTT. This sequence encodes CASSQDHNEAFF.